This T cell receptor beta chain was captured by sequencing in a study of T cells in narcolepsy. The study's findings and limits: Autoreactive clone sequences were missing from some blood memory CD4+ repertoires. Comparing one patient's CSF and blood CD4+ clonotypes highlighted HCRT- and TRIB2-specific autoreactive clonotypes.

As for this clone: Antigen: not known.

Clones were sequenced by immunoSEQ multiplex PCR, and TCRdb holds only the in-frame ones, with some missing. The sample includes some 20,000 clones, over 80% seen only once; the top ten take about 1.5%. V lost 2 bases to trimming and J lost 5 bases, with 13 bases between them. This CDR3 comprises 15 residues. CDR1 SNHLY and CDR2 FYNNEI come from the germline V gene. This TCR came from a human donor in good health. The V call is TRBV2, the J call TRBJ1-5, with TRBD1 as a possible D gene (6 bases). Sequenced: memory (CD45RA-) CD4+ T cells from blood. The chain's CDR3 is CASSETGYGDQPQHF. The DNA for the CDR3 is TGTGCCAGCAGTGAAACAGGGTACGGGGATCAGCCCCAGCATTTT.